This entry lists 25 T cell receptor beta chains sequenced from one sample in a study of early T cells in non-severe SARS-CoV-2 infection. TCRdb redid the calling of the 5' RACE reads with MiXCR, one entry per CDR3 protein. The repertoire holds more than 85,000 distinct CDR3 sequences, with over 10% as singletons. This specimen consisted of whole blood, obtained at baseline. The receptors here all came from an adult who was a healthcare worker with PCR-confirmed SARS-CoV-2 infection or an uninfected control (not recorded which).

This clonotype was seen at least ten times. The V and J genes are TRBV20-1 and TRBJ1-5; maybe TRBD1 (6 bases). The CDR3 contains 14 residues. Germline CDR1 and CDR2: DFQATT and SNEGSKA (reference sequence). V lost 4 bases and J 7 bases, leaving 17 bases between the germline ends. CDR3 amino acids: CSAMRGRGGQPQHF. CDR3 coding DNA: TGCAGTGCTATGCGTGGCAGGGGAGGGCAGCCCCAGCATTTT.

The V gene is TRBV4-1, the J gene TRBJ2-5, with D possibly being TRBD1 or TRBD2 (5 bases each). The V end was cut by 5 bases, the J end by 7 bases, with 17 bases between. Germline V gives CDR1 MGHRA, CDR2 YSYEKL. The length of the CDR3 is 14 residues. CDR3 DNA sequence: TGCGCCAGCAGCGAGGGACGGCTTGGGGGGACCCAGTACTTC. This sequence encodes CASSEGRLGGTQYF.

This clonotype has just a few counts. The genes are TRBV11-2 and TRBJ2-1; TRBD1 or TRBD2 may be the D gene (6 bases each). The CDR3 is made up of 16 amino acids. Looked up from germline, CDR1 is SGHAT and CDR2 is FQNNGV. Between the trimmed V and J ends, which lost 2 bases and 1 base, there was a span of 12 bases. CDR3 protein: CASSLRGVVSYNEQFF. CDR3 bases: TGTGCCAGCAGCTTAAGGGGGGTAGTATCCTACAATGAGCAGTTCTTC.

The rearrangement uses TRBV19 and TRBJ1-2; 8 bases align to TRBD1. The V gene's germline CDR1 is LNHDA and CDR2 SQIVND (reference sequence). This CDR3 region has 17 residues. The V and J ends lost 5 bases and 4 bases, in that order; junction bases with no gene match: 15. The CDR3 DNA follows: TGTGCCAGTAGTCCCCTCCAACAGGGGGGCTTTCCCTATGGCTACACCTTC. The encoded protein is CASSPLQQGGFPYGYTF.

This clonotype has a handful of counts. This chain connects TRBV2 to TRBJ2-1; D gene unclear. V lost 4 bases and J lost 3, with 1 base in between. This CDR3 is built from 11 residues. CDR1 and CDR2 (germline): SNHLY, FYNNEI. The CDR3, as DNA: TGTGCCAGCAGTGGCTACAATGAGCAGTTCTTC. The encoded protein is CASSGYNEQFF.

The chain recombines TRBV29-1 with TRBJ2-3; D may match TRBD1 or TRBD2 (6 bases each). This CDR3 region has 15 residues. Germline V gene sequence: CDR1 SQVTM, CDR2 ANQGSEA. Between the trimmed V and J ends, which lost 8 bases and 3 bases, there was a span of 21 bases. This CDR3 reads CSSSGGGGGTDTQYF. In DNA form, the CDR3 reads TGCAGCTCCTCCGGAGGGGGAGGAGGGACAGATACGCAGTATTTT.

This clonotype was seen a few times. CDR3 in DNA: TGCAGCGTTGAAGACACTTTGGGGGTCTCCTACAATGAGCAGTTCTTC. It translates to CSVEDTLGVSYNEQFF. V and J are TRBV29-1 and TRBJ2-1, with D possibly called TRBD1 or TRBD2 (5 bases each). Between the trimmed V and J ends, which lost 0 bases and 0 bases, there was a span of 12 bases. Germline-derived CDR1 and CDR2 are SQVTM and ANQGSEA. The CDR3 covers 16 residues.

This clonotype appeared a few times. The rearrangement joins TRBV6-6 to TRBJ1-2, with 8 positions matching TRBD1. Germline-derived CDR1 and CDR2 are MNHNY and SVGAGI (reference sequence). The junction had 7 bases not matched to a gene; V was cut back by 6 bases and J by 4 bases. The CDR3 is 14 residues long. This CDR3 reads CASRLGTGGYGYTF. The CDR3 DNA reads as TGTGCCAGCAGACTGGGGACAGGCGGCTATGGCTACACCTTC.

The V call is TRBV12-3 or TRBV12-4, the J call TRBJ1-1; D uncertain. V lost 4 bases and J lost 4, with 19 bases in between. This CDR3 is built from 16 residues. The CDR3 is CASSYGSAGLGTEAFF. CDR3 in DNA: TGTGCCAGCAGTTACGGTAGTGCGGGGTTGGGCACTGAAGCTTTCTTT.

The table lists this clonotype with a few counts. V usage is TRBV7-3 and J usage is TRBJ2-1; perhaps TRBD1 as D (6 bases). Trimming left V 5 bases short and J 2 bases short, with 13 bases between. Germline V gene data show CDR1 as SGHTA and CDR2 as FQGTGA. This CDR3 has 15 amino acids. CDR3 nucleotide sequence: TGTGCCAGCAGCCAGGGACACCCAACCTACAATGAGCAGTTCTTC. Encoded protein: CASSQGHPTYNEQFF. Supplemented by reference TRBV7-3 and TRBJ2-1, the full variable domain reads GAGVSQTPSNKVTEKGKYVELRCDPISGHTALYWYRQSLGQGPEFLIYFQGTGAADDSGLPNDRFFAVRPEGSVSTLKIQRTERGDSAVYLCASSQGHPTYNEQFFGPGTRLTVL.

The chain links TRBV5-1 to TRBJ2-1; 9 bases line up with TRBD2. With 2 bases clipped from V and 2 bases from J, the junction kept 5 bases outside the gene matches. The germline V gene encodes CDR1 SGHRS and CDR2 YFSETQ. The CDR3 consists of 16 residues. The CDR3 spells CASSFQAGGPYNEQFF. The CDR3 nucleotides are TGCGCCAGCAGCTTCCAAGCGGGGGGCCCCTACAATGAGCAGTTCTTC.

This sequence joins TRBV19 and TRBJ2-7; D is undetermined. Per the germline V gene, CDR1 is LNHDA and CDR2 is SQIVND (reference sequence). The CDR3 runs to 13 residues. Trimming pared 7 bases from V and 3 bases from J, leaving 13 bases between. The CDR3 nucleotides read TGTGCCAGTAAGGAGCCAGTCGGCTACGAGCAGTACTTC. Residues: CASKEPVGYEQYF.

The table lists this clonotype with many counts. The CDR3 here is CASSLANSNEKLFF. CDR3 bases: TGTGCCAGCAGCTTAGCGAACAGTAATGAAAAACTGTTTTTT. The V and J genes are TRBV7-9 and TRBJ1-4, with D hard to call. V was shortened by 0 bases and J by 4 bases, with 6 bases between the two germline ends. Germline CDR1 is SEHNR and CDR2 is FQNEAQ (reference sequence). This CDR3 has 14 residues. The full variable domain, with the rest looked up from reference TRBV7-9 and TRBJ1-4, is DTGVSQNPRHKITKRGQNVTFRCDPISEHNRLYWYRQTLGQGPEFLTYFQNEAQLEKSRLLSDRFSAERPKGSFSTLEIQRTEQGDSAMYLCASSLANSNEKLFFGSGTQLSVL.

The rearrangement uses TRBV7-9 and TRBJ2-1; no clear D gene. Trimming took 4 bases from V and 8 from J, leaving 9 bases between them. The CDR3 is made up of 12 amino acids. Germline CDR1 is SEHNR and CDR2 is FQNEAQ (reference sequence). CDR3 residues: CASSSTWDEQFF. The CDR3 nucleotides are TGTGCCAGCAGCTCAACGTGGGATGAGCAGTTCTTC. The full variable domain, in which reference TRBV7-9 and TRBJ2-1 provide the parts outside the CDR3, is DTGVSQNPRHKITKRGQNVTFRCDPISEHNRLYWYRQTLGQGPEFLTYFQNEAQLEKSRLLSDRFSAERPKGSFSTLEIQRTEQGDSAMYLCASSSTWDEQFFGPGTRLTVL.

As for this clonotype: Mismatch with germline at one junction end may stem from a read error. The J gene is TRBJ1-3, the V gene TRBV5-5; the D is unclear. The CDR3 sequence is 12 residues long. CDR1 is SGHKS and CDR2 is YYEKEE in the germline V gene (reference sequence). CDR3 DNA: TGTGCCAGCAGCTTGTGGGGAAACTCCATATATTTT. Residues: CASSLWGNSIYF.

At least ten counts were recorded for this clonotype. The rearrangement links TRBV14 to TRBJ2-7; D assignment may be TRBD1 or TRBD2 (6 bases each). CDR1 and CDR2 from the germline V gene are SGHDN and FVKESK. The V gene lost 4 bases and the J gene lost 6 bases, with 13 bases spanning the gap. This CDR3 has 13 amino acids. The CDR3 sequence is CASSPRGLTEQYF. CDR3 bases: TGTGCCAGCAGCCCCAGGGGACTCACCGAGCAGTACTTC.

The sample holds a few counts of this clonotype. The chain uses TRBV29-1 and TRBJ2-3, with D maybe TRBD2 (5 bases). Between the trimmed V and J ends, which lost 4 bases and 3 bases, there was a span of 14 bases. This CDR3 is 14 amino acids long. CDR1 is SQVTM and CDR2 is ANQGSEA in the germline V gene. CDR3 nucleotide sequence: TGCAGCGTTGTACTAGGTGTGGGGACAGATACGCAGTATTTT. The encoded protein is CSVVLGVGTDTQYF.

There are a few counts of this clonotype. The rearrangement joins TRBV20-1 to TRBJ1-2; no clear D. The V end lost 4 bases, the J end lost 0 bases, and 21 bases lay between the germline ends. Looked up from germline, CDR1 is DFQATT and CDR2 is SNEGSKA (reference sequence). This CDR3 is built from 17 residues. The CDR3 DNA is TGCAGTGCTACGGGGAGCAGTTCGGTTTTAGCTAACTATGGCTACACCTTC. Amino acid sequence: CSATGSSSVLANYGYTF.

This clonotype was observed a few times. The chain recombines TRBV20-1 with TRBJ1-1; unclear D gene. Per germline, CDR1 DFQATT and CDR2 SNEGSKA (reference sequence). Deletions cut 8 bases from V and 5 bases from J, with 18 bases between. This CDR3 is 13 amino acids long. The CDR3 here is CSSALRAWTEAFF. As DNA, the CDR3 is TGCAGTTCCGCTCTAAGAGCCTGGACTGAAGCTTTCTTT.

The gene calls are TRBV6-1 and TRBJ2-3, with 9 bases aligning to TRBD1. The CDR3 sequence is 17 residues long. Losses at the gene ends were 0 bases for V and 2 bases for J; bases not matched to a gene: 6. Germline V CDR1 and CDR2: MNHNS, SASEGT. This chain's CDR3 is CASSEAWDRALTDTQYF. CDR3 DNA: TGTGCCAGCAGTGAAGCGTGGGACAGGGCCCTCACAGATACGCAGTATTTT.

In DNA form, the CDR3 reads TGTGCCAGCACTTTGAGAGACACCGACCAAGAGACCCAGTACTTC. Translating gives CASTLRDTDQETQYF. The chain is built from TRBV3-1 and TRBJ2-5; no clear D. The V and J ends lost 7 bases and 0 bases respectively, with 15 bases between them. The germline V gene encodes CDR1 LGHDT and CDR2 YNNKEL (reference sequence). The CDR3 length is 15 residues.

This chain uses TRBV5-6 with TRBJ1-2; D gene uncertain. The germline CDR1 and CDR2 sequences are SGHDT and YYEEEE. The CDR3 runs to 13 residues. Trimming pared 7 bases from V and 6 bases from J, leaving 16 bases between. CDR3 in DNA: TGTGCCAGCGGGAAGGCGGAGTTAGATGGCTACACCTTC. It codes for CASGKAELDGYTF. The variable domain in full, with the rest retrieved from reference TRBV5-6 and TRBJ1-2, is DAGVTQSPTHLIKTRGQQVTLRCSPKSGHDTVSWYQQALGQGPQFIFQYYEEEERQRGNFPDRFSGHQFPNYSSELNVNALLLGDSALYLCASGKAELDGYTFGSGTRLTVV.

This CDR3 is CSVRGRMLQETQYF. The CDR3 nucleotides read TGCAGCGTTCGAGGTCGGATGCTCCAAGAGACCCAGTACTTC. This chain connects TRBV29-1 to TRBJ2-5, with D unresolved. There are 14 residues in the CDR3. Germline V gene sequence: CDR1 SQVTM, CDR2 ANQGSEA. V lost 5 bases to trimming and J lost 1 base, with 14 bases between them.

This clonotype was seen more than once but under ten times. The chain employs TRBV4-1 and TRBJ2-5; D may be TRBD2 (5 bases). CDR1 is MGHRA and CDR2 is YSYEKL in the germline V gene. The CDR3 spans 14 residues. V lost 4 bases, J lost 2 bases, and 11 bases lay in between. The CDR3 loop is CASSLRTFQETQYF. Here the CDR3 DNA reads TGCGCCAGCAGCCTGCGGACTTTTCAAGAGACCCAGTACTTC.

This clonotype was seen a single time. The junction shows a germline mismatch at one end, possibly a read error. The chain employs TRBV3-1 and TRBJ2-7; 11 bases agree with TRBD2. Germline CDR1 and CDR2: LGHDT and YNNKEL (reference sequence). The length of the CDR3 is 14 residues. CDR3 residues: CVSSRLAGHYEQYF. Written as DNA, the CDR3 is TGTGTCAGCAGCCGACTAGCGGGGCACTACGAGCAGTACTTC.